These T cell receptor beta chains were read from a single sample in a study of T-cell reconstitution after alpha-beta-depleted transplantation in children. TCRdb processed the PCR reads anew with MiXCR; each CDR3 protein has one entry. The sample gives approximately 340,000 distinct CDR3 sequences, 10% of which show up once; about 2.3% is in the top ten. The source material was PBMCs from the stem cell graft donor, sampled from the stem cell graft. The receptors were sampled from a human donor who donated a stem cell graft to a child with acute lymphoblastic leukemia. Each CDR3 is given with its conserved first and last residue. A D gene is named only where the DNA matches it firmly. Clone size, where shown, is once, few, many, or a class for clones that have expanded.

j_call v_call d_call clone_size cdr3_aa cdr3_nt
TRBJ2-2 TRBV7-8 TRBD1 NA CASRPQGADTGELFF TGTGCCAGCAGACCACAGGGGGCTGACACCGGGGAGCTGTTTTTT
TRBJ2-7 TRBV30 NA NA CAWRSGTYEQYF TGTGCCTGGAGGTCAGGGACCTACGAGCAGTACTTC
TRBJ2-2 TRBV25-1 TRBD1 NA CASSAIGQGPTGELFF TGTGCCAGCAGTGCAATAGGACAGGGTCCCACCGGGGAGCTGTTTTTT
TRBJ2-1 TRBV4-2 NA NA CASSQDARNSNEQFF TGTGCCAGCAGCCAAGATGCAAGAAATTCCAATGAGCAGTTCTTC
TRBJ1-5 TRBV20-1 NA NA CSPGKPAWGQPQHF TGCAGTCCTGGAAAGCCCGCCTGGGGTCAGCCCCAGCATTTT
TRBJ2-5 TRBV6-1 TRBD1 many CASSPRTGVPETQYF TGTGCCAGCAGTCCGCGGACAGGGGTGCCAGAGACCCAGTACTTC
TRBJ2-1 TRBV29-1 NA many CSVGRSYNEQFF TGCAGCGTTGGACGGTCCTACAATGAGCAGTTCTTC
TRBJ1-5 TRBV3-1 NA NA CASSQDSGEPQHF TGTGCCAGCAGCCAAGATTCCGGGGAGCCCCAGCATTTT
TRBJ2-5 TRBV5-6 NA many CASSEGNQETQYF TGTGCCAGCAGCGAGGGGAACCAAGAGACCCAGTACTTC
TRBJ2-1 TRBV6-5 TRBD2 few CASSSTSGFYNEQFF TGTGCCAGCAGTAGTACTAGCGGGTTTTACAATGAGCAGTTCTTC
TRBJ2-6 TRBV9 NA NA CASSAIEVAVLTF TGTGCCAGCAGCGCCATTGAAGTAGCCGTCCTGACTTTC
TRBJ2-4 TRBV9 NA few CASSVGQDIAKNIQYF TGTGCCAGCAGCGTAGGGCAAGACATAGCCAAAAACATTCAGTACTTC
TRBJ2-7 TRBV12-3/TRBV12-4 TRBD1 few CASSPTRTGTGIYEQYF TGTGCCAGCAGCCCTACCCGCACCGGGACAGGGATATACGAGCAGTACTTC
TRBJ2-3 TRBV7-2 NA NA CASSPAPHTDTQYF TGTGCCAGCAGTCCCGCCCCCCACACAGATACGCAGTATTTT
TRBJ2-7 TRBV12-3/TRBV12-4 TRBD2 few CASRFKAVGGGNYEQYF TGTGCCAGCAGGTTTAAGGCCGTCGGGGGAGGGAACTACGAGCAGTACTTC
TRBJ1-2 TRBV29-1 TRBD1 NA CSVYRDRGLGYGYTF TGCAGCGTTTACCGGGACAGGGGGCTAGGATATGGCTACACCTTC
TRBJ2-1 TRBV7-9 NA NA CASSLGLDEQFF TGTGCCAGCAGCTTGGGACTGGATGAGCAGTTCTTC
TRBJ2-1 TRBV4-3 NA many CASSQHKGDEQFF TGCGCCAGCAGCCAGCATAAGGGAGATGAGCAGTTCTTC
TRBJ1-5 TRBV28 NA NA CASTPWGTGNRNQPQHF TGTGCCAGCACCCCCTGGGGGACTGGGAACCGCAATCAGCCCCAGCATTTT
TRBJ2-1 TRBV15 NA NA CATSRDTWVDEQFF TGTGCCACCAGCAGAGATACATGGGTGGATGAGCAGTTCTTC
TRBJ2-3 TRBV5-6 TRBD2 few CASSLFLAESTDTQYF TGTGCCAGCAGCTTGTTCCTAGCGGAAAGCACAGATACGCAGTATTTT
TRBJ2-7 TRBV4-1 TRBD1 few CASSQGQGMGYEQYF TGCGCCAGCAGCCAAGGACAGGGAATGGGCTACGAGCAGTACTTC
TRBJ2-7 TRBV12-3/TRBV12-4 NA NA CASRRRSYEQYF TGTGCCAGCAGAAGAAGGTCCTACGAGCAGTACTTC
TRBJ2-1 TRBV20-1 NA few CSARDGGSEQFF TGCAGTGCTAGAGATGGGGGCTCGGAGCAGTTCTTC
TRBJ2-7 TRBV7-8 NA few CATTSSYEQYF TGTGCCACCACCTCCTCCTACGAGCAGTACTTC
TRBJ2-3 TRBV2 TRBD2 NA CASSEAALAGGTDTQYF TGTGCCAGCAGTGAAGCAGCACTAGCGGGAGGGACAGATACGCAGTATTTT
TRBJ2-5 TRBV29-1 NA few CSVEERFGVNTVETQYF TGCAGCGTTGAAGAAAGGTTCGGAGTCAATACGGTAGAGACCCAGTACTTC
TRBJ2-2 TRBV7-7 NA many CASSFGGGELFF TGTGCTAGCAGCTTTGGGGGCGGGGAGCTGTTTTTT
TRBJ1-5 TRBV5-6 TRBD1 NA CASSFRGREQPQHF TGTGCCAGCAGCTTCAGGGGGCGCGAACAGCCCCAGCATTTT
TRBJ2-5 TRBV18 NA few CASSPREVHQETQYF TGTGCCAGCTCACCACGGGAGGTTCATCAAGAGACCCAGTACTTC
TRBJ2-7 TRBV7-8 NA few CASSLYRTSSYEQYF TGTGCCAGCAGCTTATACCGGACATCGTCCTACGAGCAGTACTTC
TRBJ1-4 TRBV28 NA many CASSLGATRTEKLFF TGTGCCAGCAGTTTGGGGGCGACACGAACTGAAAAACTGTTTTTT
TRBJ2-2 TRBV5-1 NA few CAGREQAGTGELFF TGCGCCGGCCGGGAGCAGGCGGGGACCGGGGAGCTGTTTTTT
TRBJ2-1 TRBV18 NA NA CASQGPAGVGNEQFF TGTGCCAGCCAGGGGCCTGCGGGAGTGGGCAATGAGCAGTTCTTC
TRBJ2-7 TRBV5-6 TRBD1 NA CASSLGQGAFEQYF TGTGCCAGCAGCTTGGGACAGGGCGCGTTCGAGCAGTACTTC
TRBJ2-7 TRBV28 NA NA CASGGTVYEQYF TGTGCCAGCGGGGGGACAGTCTACGAGCAGTACTTC
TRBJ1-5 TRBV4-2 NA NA CASSQEDRHNQPQHF TGTGCCAGCAGCCAAGAGGACAGACACAATCAGCCCCAGCATTTT
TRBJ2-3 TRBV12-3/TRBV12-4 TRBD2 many CASSLSGSTDTQYF TGCGCCAGCAGCCTTAGCGGGAGCACAGATACGCAGTATTTT
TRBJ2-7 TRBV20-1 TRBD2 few CSARVHGGVGYEQYF TGCAGTGCTAGAGTTCACGGGGGGGTCGGGTACGAGCAGTACTTC
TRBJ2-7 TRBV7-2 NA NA CASSPGQGPSRQYF TGTGCCAGCAGCCCCGGGCAGGGCCCCTCTAGGCAGTACTTC
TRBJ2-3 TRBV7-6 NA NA CASSLVLTAPRGPQYF TGTGCCAGCAGCTTAGTCTTAACAGCCCCACGGGGTCCGCAGTATTTT
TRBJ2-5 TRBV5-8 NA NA CASSLVWDRRGETQYF TGTGCCAGCAGCTTAGTCTGGGATCGAAGAGGGGAGACCCAGTACTTC
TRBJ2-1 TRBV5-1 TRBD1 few CASSPLRQGPGDEQFF TGCGCCAGCAGCCCCCTCCGACAGGGCCCTGGCGATGAGCAGTTCTTC
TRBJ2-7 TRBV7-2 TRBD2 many CASSLGLAGDYEQYF TGTGCCAGCAGCTTGGGACTAGCGGGGGACTACGAGCAGTACTTC
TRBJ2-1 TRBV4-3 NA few CASSLRGGGNNEQFF TGCGCCAGCAGCCTCAGAGGGGGAGGAAACAATGAGCAGTTCTTC
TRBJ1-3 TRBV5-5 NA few CASSLTGSGNTIYF TGTGCCAGCAGCTTGACGGGCTCTGGAAACACCATATATTTT
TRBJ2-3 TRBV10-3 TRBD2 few CAIRPQAGTRPDTQYF TGTGCCATCAGGCCCCAGGCTGGGACTAGGCCCGATACGCAGTATTTT
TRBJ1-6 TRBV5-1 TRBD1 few CASSPLGTGNNSPLHF TGCGCCAGCAGCCCTCTCGGGACAGGGAATAATTCACCCCTCCACTTT
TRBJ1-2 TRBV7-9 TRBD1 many CASSSSGQGAYGYTF TGTGCCAGCAGCTCGTCGGGACAGGGGGCCTATGGCTACACCTTC
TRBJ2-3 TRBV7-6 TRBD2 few CASSLADGGVGATDTQYF TGTGCCAGCAGCTTAGCAGATGGGGGGGTTGGGGCCACAGATACGCAGTATTTT
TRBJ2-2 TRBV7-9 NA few CASSSPGTPSTGELFF TGTGCCAGCAGCTCACCCGGGACCCCGTCCACCGGGGAGCTGTTTTTT
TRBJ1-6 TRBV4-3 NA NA CASSRSFRVDDNSPLHF TGCGCCAGCAGCCGATCATTCCGGGTCGATGATAATTCACCCCTCCACTTT
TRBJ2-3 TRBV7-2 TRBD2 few CASSLGRGRGETDTQYF TGTGCCAGCAGCTTAGGGCGCGGGAGAGGGGAGACAGATACGCAGTATTTT
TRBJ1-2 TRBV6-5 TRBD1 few CASSYPRTGGIGGYTF TGTGCCAGCAGTTACCCTCGGACAGGGGGCATTGGCGGCTACACCTTC
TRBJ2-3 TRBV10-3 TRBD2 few CAISGRTGTSGQTPSTDTQYF TGTGCCATCAGTGGAAGGACCGGGACTAGCGGACAGACTCCTAGCACAGATACGCAGTATTTT
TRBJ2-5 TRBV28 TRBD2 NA CASSKKRTSGMKTQYF TGTGCCAGCAGTAAAAAACGGACTAGCGGGATGAAGACCCAGTACTTC
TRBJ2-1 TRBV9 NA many CASSSPTDPFNEQFF TGTGCCAGCAGCTCCCCGACGGACCCCTTCAATGAGCAGTTCTTC
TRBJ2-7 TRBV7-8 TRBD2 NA CASSSGTSGTYEHYF TGTGCCAGCAGCTCTGGGACTAGCGGGACCTACGAGCACTACTTC
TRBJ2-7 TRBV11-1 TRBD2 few CASSTYRGDPIYEQYF TGTGCCAGCAGCACGTACCGGGGGGATCCCATCTACGAGCAGTACTTC